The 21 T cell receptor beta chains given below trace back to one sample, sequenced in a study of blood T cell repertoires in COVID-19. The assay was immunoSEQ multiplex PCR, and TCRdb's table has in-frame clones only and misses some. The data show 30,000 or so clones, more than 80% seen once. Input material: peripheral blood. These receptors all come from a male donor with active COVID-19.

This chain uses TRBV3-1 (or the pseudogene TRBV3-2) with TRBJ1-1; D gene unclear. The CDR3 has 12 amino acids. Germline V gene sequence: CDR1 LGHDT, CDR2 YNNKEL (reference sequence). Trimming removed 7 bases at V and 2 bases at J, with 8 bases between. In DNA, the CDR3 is TGTGCCAGCACCAACCTAAACACTGAAGCTTTCTTT. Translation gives CASTNLNTEAFF.

CDR3 protein: CASSFSGGRSYGYTF. The CDR3 DNA reads as TGTGCCAGCAGCTTCTCCGGGGGTCGGTCCTATGGCTACACCTTC. The chain recombines TRBV7-9 with TRBJ1-2, with D maybe TRBD1 (5 bases). CDR3 size: 15 residues. Germline lookup yields CDR1 SEHNR and CDR2 FQNEAQ (reference sequence). V was clipped by 3 bases and J by 4 bases, with 15 bases between them.

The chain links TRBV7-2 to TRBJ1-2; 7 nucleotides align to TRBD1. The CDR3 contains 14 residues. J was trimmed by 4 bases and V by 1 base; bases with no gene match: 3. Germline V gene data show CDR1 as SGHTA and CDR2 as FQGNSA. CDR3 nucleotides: TGTGCCAGCAGCTTAGAGGGGGCCGGCTATGGCTACACCTTC. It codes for CASSLEGAGYGYTF.

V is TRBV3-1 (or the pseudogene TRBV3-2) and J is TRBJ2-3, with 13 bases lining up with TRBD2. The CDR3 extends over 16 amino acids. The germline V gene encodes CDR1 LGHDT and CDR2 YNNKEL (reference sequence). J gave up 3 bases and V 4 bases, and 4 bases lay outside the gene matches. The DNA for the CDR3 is TGTGCCAGCAGCCCTTGGACTAGCGGGGGTACAGATACGCAGTATTTT. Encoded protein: CASSPWTSGGTDTQYF.

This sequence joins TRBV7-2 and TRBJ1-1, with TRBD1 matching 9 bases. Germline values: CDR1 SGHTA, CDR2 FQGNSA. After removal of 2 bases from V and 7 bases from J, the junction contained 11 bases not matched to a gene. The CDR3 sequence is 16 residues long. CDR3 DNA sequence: TGTGCCAGCAGCTTAATCCCGGGACAGGGAGGGGTTGAAGCTTTCTTT. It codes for CASSLIPGQGGVEAFF.

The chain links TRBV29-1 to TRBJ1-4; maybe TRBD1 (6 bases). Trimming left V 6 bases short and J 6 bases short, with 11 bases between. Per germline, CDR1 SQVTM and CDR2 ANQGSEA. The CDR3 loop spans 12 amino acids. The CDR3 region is CSVRQVDEKLFF. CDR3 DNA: TGCAGCGTAAGACAGGTGGATGAAAAACTGTTTTTT. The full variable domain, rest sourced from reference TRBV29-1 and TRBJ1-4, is SAVISQKPSRDICQRGTSLTIQCQVDSQVTMMFWYRQQPGQSLTLIATANQGSEATYESGFVIDKFPISRPNLTFSTLTVSNMSPEDSSIYLCSVRQVDEKLFFGSGTQLSVL.

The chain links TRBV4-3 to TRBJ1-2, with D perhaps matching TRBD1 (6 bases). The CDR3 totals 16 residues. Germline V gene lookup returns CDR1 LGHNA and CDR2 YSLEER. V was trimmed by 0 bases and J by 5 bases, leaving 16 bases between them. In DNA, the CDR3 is TGCGCCAGCAGCCAAGATCTAGGGACACGGGTTTATGGCTACACCTTC. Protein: CASSQDLGTRVYGYTF.

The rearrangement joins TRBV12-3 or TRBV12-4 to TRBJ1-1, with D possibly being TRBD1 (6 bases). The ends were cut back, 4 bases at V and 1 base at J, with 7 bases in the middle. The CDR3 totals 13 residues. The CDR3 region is CASSYRENTEAFF. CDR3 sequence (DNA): TGTGCCAGCAGTTACAGGGAGAACACTGAAGCTTTCTTT.

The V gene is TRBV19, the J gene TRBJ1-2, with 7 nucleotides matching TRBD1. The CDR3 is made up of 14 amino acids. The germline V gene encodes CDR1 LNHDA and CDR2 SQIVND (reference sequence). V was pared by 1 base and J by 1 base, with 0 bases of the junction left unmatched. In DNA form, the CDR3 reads TGTGCCAGTAGTATAGGGGACAGTAACTATGGCTACACCTTC. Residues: CASSIGDSNYGYTF.

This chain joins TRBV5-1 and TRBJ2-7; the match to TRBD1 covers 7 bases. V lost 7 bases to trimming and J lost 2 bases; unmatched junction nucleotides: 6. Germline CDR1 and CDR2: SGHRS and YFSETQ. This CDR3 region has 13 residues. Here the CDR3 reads CASGRTGTYEQYF. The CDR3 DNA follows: TGCGCCAGCGGCAGGACAGGTACCTACGAGCAGTACTTC.

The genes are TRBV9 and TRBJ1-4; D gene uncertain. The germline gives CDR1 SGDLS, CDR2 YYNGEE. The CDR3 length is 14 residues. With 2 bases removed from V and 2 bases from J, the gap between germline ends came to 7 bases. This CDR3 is CASSVGVTNEKLFF. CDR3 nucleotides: TGTGCCAGCAGCGTCGGGGTTACTAATGAAAAACTGTTTTTT.

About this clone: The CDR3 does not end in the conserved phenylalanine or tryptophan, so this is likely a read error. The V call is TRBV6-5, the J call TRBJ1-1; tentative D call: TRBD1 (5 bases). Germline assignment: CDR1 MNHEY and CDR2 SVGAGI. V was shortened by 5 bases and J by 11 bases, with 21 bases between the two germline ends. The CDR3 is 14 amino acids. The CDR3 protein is CASSTPGLPVGAFL. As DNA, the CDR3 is TGTGCCAGCAGTACACCGGGACTCCCTGTCGGGGCTTTCCTT.

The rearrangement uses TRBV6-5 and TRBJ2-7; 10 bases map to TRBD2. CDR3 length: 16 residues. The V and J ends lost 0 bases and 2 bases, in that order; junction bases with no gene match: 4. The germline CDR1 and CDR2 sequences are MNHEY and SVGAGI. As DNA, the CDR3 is TGTGCCAGCAGTTACTCCCAGCGGGGGGGCCCCTACGAGCAGTACTTC. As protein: CASSYSQRGGPYEQYF.

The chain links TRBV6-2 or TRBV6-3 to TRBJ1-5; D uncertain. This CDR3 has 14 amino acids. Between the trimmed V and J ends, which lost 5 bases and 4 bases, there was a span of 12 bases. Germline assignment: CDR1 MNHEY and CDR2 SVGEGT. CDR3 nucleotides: TGTGCCAGCAGTCGGGGAGATGGAAATCAGCCCCAGCATTTT. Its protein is CASSRGDGNQPQHF.

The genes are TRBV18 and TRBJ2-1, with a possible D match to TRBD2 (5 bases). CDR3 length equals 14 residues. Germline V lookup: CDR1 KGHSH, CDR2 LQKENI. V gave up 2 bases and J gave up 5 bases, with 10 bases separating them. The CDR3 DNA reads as TGTGCCAGCTCACCATTCGTGACTAACAATGAGCAGTTCTTC. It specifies CASSPFVTNNEQFF.

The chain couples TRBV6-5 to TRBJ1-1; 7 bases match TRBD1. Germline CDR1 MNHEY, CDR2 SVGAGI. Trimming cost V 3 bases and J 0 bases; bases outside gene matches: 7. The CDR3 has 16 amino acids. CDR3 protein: CASSYTAGGMNTEAFF. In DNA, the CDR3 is TGTGCCAGCAGTTATACGGCAGGGGGAATGAACACTGAAGCTTTCTTT.

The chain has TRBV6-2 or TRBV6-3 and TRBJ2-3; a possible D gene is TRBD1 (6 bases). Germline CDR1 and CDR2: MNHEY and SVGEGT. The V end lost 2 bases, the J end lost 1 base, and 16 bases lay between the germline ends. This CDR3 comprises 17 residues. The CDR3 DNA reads TGTGCCAGCAGTTACGACAACCAGGGGACGGGCACAGATACGCAGTATTTT. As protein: CASSYDNQGTGTDTQYF.

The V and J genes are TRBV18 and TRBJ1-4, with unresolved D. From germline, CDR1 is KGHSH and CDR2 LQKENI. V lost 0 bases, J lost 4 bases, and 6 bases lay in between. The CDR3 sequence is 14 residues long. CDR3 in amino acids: CASSPPARNEKLFF. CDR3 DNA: TGTGCCAGCTCACCACCTGCGCGTAATGAAAAACTGTTTTTT.

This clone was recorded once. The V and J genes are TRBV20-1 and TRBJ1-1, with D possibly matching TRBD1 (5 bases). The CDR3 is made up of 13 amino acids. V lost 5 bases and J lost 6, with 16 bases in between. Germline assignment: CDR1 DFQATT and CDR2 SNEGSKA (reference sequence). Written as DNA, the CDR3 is TGCAGTGCTCGTGGCGGGGGTCGGGCTGAAGCTTTCTTT. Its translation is CSARGGGRAEAFF.

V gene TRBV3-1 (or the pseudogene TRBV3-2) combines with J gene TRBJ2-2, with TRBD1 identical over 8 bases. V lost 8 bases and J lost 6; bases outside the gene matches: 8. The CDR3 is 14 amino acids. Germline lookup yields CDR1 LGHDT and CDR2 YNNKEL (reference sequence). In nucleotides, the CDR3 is TGTGCCAGCTGCAGGGGGCATCAGGCCGGGGAGCTGTTTTTT. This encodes CASCRGHQAGELFF.

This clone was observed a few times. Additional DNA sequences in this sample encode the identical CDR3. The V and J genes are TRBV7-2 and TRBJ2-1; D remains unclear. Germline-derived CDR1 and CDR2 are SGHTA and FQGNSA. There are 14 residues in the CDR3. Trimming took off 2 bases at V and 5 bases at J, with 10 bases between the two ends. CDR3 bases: TGTGCCAGCAGCTTATTAACCAGGAACAATGAGCAGTTCTTC. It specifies CASSLLTRNNEQFF.